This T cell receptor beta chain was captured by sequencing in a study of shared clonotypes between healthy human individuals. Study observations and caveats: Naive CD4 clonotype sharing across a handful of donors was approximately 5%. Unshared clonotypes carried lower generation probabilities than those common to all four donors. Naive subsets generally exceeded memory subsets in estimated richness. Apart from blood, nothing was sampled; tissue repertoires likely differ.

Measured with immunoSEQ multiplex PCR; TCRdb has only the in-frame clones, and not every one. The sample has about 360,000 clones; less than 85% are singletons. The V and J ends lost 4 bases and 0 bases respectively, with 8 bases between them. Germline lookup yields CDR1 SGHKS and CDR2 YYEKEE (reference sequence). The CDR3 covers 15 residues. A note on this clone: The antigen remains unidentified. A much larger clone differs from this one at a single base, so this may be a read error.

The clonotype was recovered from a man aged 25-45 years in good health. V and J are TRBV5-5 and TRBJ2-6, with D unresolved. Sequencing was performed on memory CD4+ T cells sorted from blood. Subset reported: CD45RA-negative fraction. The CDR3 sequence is CASSPQSSGANVLTF. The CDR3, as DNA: TGTGCCAGCAGCCCCCAGAGCTCTGGGGCCAACGTCCTGACTTTC.